This paragraph covers one T cell receptor (beta chain) sequence. Its specificity is unknown. This sample was included in a study of T cell responses to AZD1222 COVID-19 vaccine. Study background: Analyses pooled second doses at about 4 or about 12 weeks. General study results and limits: Vaccination with two AZD1222 doses was followed by a rise in Spike-specific TCR breadth and depth. Baseline antibody screening turned up just a handful of seropositive AZD1222 recipients. Of spike-specific TCRs, nearly half reportedly target regions left unmutated in variants.

Using immunoSEQ multiplex PCR, the repertoire was profiled, and TCRdb retains in-frame clones only, with some absent. The table includes under 150,000 clones, about 91% detected once. The CDR3 contains 16 residues. CDR1 and CDR2 from the germline V gene are MDHEN and SYDVKM. With 6 bases removed from V and 4 bases from J, the gap between germline ends came to 21 bases. The receptor was derived from an adult in good health. This chain connects TRBV28 to TRBJ1-2; perhaps TRBD1 as D (5 bases). This material consisted of peripheral blood, taken on day 0 of AZD1222 vaccination. CDR3 nucleotides: TGTGCCAGCAGCCCTCCTCGGGGGGGAACCTTCTATGGCTACACCTTC. Translated, it gives CASSPPRGGTFYGYTF.